The 26 T cell receptor beta chains presented below share a single source sample, sequenced in a study of blood T cells in healthy people across ages. A J-beta primer mix and a sample-barcoded 5' primer were used in a second PCR of roughly 6 to 11 cycles. MiXCR was run by TCRdb on the 5' RACE reads, yielding one entry per CDR3 protein. The table records 870,000 or so distinct CDR3 sequences, under 35% of them present only once. Sequencing was carried out using blood. Every receptor here comes from a woman aged 80 or older in good health.

Concerning this clonotype itself: Lacking the conserved final phenylalanine or tryptophan, this CDR3 likely reflects a read error. This chain joins TRBV6-2 or TRBV6-3 and TRBJ2-1; possible D gene TRBD1, 6 bases. The germline V gene encodes CDR1 MNHEY and CDR2 SVGEGT. Trimming pared 7 bases from V and 6 bases from J, leaving 16 bases between. CDR3 length equals 14 residues. This chain's CDR3 is CASKGTGTINEQFV. The CDR3, as DNA: TGTGCCAGCAAAGGAACGGGGACAATCAATGAGCAGTTCGTC.

The V and J genes are TRBV7-3 and TRBJ2-5; D is possibly TRBD1 (6 bases). The CDR3 loop spans 13 amino acids. The germline CDR1 and CDR2 sequences are SGHTA and FQGTGA. Deletions cut 5 bases from V and 5 bases from J, with 12 bases between. The CDR3 bases are TGTGCCAGCAGCCCAAGGACAGCGGAGACCCAGTACTTC. Protein product: CASSPRTAETQYF.

As concerns this clonotype: A much larger clone lies one base from this, so it may be a read error. V usage is TRBV7-2 and J usage is TRBJ2-3; the match to TRBD2 covers 7 bases. This CDR3 has 14 residues. Germline V gene sequence: CDR1 SGHTA, CDR2 FQGNSA. V trimming: 4 bases; J trimming: 2 bases; junction bases outside the gene matches: 3. CDR3 nucleotide sequence: TGTGCCAGCAGCTGGGGGACTACCACAGATACGCAGTATTTT. Translating gives CASSWGTTTDTQYF.

This clonotype was detected only once. This chain links TRBV28 with TRBJ2-2, with D maybe TRBD2 (5 bases). V was clipped by 5 bases and J by 8 bases, with 18 bases between them. Germline CDR1 and CDR2: MDHEN and SYDVKM. This CDR3 contains 15 residues. CDR3 DNA sequence: TGTGCCAGCAGTGTCCCCGACGGAGCGGCGGGGGAGCTGTTTTTT. Its translation is CASSVPDGAAGELFF.

This clonotype appeared a few times. This chain joins TRBV5-1 and TRBJ1-4, with D tentatively TRBD1 (5 bases). The ends were cut back, 1 base at V and 12 bases at J, with 16 bases in the middle. Germline assignment: CDR1 SGHRS and CDR2 YFSETQ. CDR3 size: 14 residues. CDR3 bases: TGCGCCAGCAGCTTGTGGGGGGGAGAGGAAGAACTGTTTTTT. It codes for CASSLWGGEEELFF.

Details on this clonotype: A read error is possible here, since a much larger clone lies one base away. The J gene is TRBJ1-4, the V gene TRBV5-1, with a tentative D call TRBD1 (5 bases). The CDR3 has 16 residues. The V gene's germline CDR1 is SGHRS and CDR2 YFSETQ. In nucleotides, the CDR3 is TGCGCCTGCAGCTTAACCGGGACGACAACTAATGAAAAACTGTTTTTT. Its protein is CACSLTGTTTNEKLFF.

This clonotype appeared many times. This rearrangement joins TRBV30 to TRBJ2-7, with 10 bases fitting TRBD1. Trimming cost V 4 bases and J 7 bases; bases outside gene matches: 10. CDR3 length equals 14 residues. Germline V gene lookup returns CDR1 GTSNPN and CDR2 SVGIG (reference sequence). The CDR3 bases are TGTGCCTGGATAACCGGGACAGGGGTTGGTGAGCAGTACTTC. Translated, it gives CAWITGTGVGEQYF. Full variable domain (outside the CDR3, taken from reference TRBV30 and TRBJ2-7): SQTIHQWPATLVQPVGSPLSLECTVEGTSNPNLYWYRQAAGRGLQLLFYSVGIGQISSEVPQNLSASRPQDRQFILSSKKLLLSDSGFYLCAWITGTGVGEQYFGPGTRLTVT.

The chain couples TRBV5-1 to TRBJ1-3; no clear D. V was pared by 4 bases and J by 3 bases, with 17 bases between. Germline lookup yields CDR1 SGHRS and CDR2 YFSETQ. The CDR3 contains 16 residues. CDR3 coding DNA: TGCGCCAGCAGCGCGGCAGGACCAAGGGTTGGAAACACCATATATTTT. It translates to CASSAAGPRVGNTIYF.

Only a few counts were recorded for this clonotype. The chain uses TRBV27 and TRBJ2-3; 11 nucleotides agree with TRBD1. The CDR3 has 15 amino acids. V trimming: 6 bases; J trimming: 7 bases; junction bases outside the gene matches: 9. Germline CDR1 and CDR2: MNHEY and SMNVEV (reference sequence). In nucleotides, the CDR3 is TGTGCCAGCAGACATGGACAGGGGGCCTCGTATACGCAGTATTTT. Protein: CASRHGQGASYTQYF.

This clonotype was observed a handful of times. A much larger clone lies a single base off, so this may be a read error. The gene calls are TRBV5-1 and TRBJ2-7, with 7 nucleotides matching TRBD1. With V trimmed by 1 base and J by 7 bases, 11 bases remained unmatched. CDR3 size: 15 residues. Germline-derived CDR1 and CDR2 are SGHRS and YFSETQ. In DNA, the CDR3 is TGCGCCAGCAGCTTGATACAGGGGAAATACAATGAGCAGTACTTC. Translated: CASSLIQGKYNEQYF.

This clonotype has at least ten counts. V usage is TRBV27 and J usage is TRBJ2-5; D gene unclear. This CDR3 has 12 residues. V lost 5 bases and J 7 bases, leaving 11 bases between the germline ends. Looked up from germline, CDR1 is MNHEY and CDR2 is SMNVEV (reference sequence). The CDR3 DNA follows: TGTGCCAGCAGTACTGATGGTGGGACCCAGTACTTC. It specifies CASSTDGGTQYF.

This sequence joins TRBV5-1 and TRBJ2-6, with 10 nucleotides matching TRBD1. The V segment lost 2 bases and the J segment 1 base; nucleotides outside the gene matches: 9. Germline V CDR1 and CDR2: SGHRS, YFSETQ. The CDR3 contains 19 residues. The CDR3 loop is CASSLTGGQGQSGANVLTF. CDR3 sequence (DNA): TGCGCCAGCAGCTTAACAGGGGGACAGGGGCAATCTGGGGCCAACGTCCTGACTTTC. Supplemented by reference TRBV5-1 and TRBJ2-6, the full variable domain reads KAGVTQTPRYLIKTRGQQVTLSCSPISGHRSVSWYQQTPGQGLQFLFEYFSETQRNKGNFPGRFSGRQFSNSRSEMNVSTLELGDSALYLCASSLTGGQGQSGANVLTFGAGSRLTVL.

The sample holds one count of this clonotype. Its ends do not fully match the called genes, so a read error is possible. The V call is TRBV7-9, the J call TRBJ2-7; TRBD1 matches at 9 bases. The germline V gene has CDR1 SEHNR and CDR2 FQNEAQ (reference sequence). The CDR3 has 14 residues. The CDR3 is CASSCMGQGSEQYF. DNA of the CDR3: TGCGCCAGCAGCTGTATGGGACAGGGATCCGAGCAGTACTTC.

The rearrangement joins TRBV12-3 or TRBV12-4 to TRBJ2-3; D remains unclear. V was cut by 5 bases and J by 0 bases, with 12 bases left in between. The CDR3 runs 15 residues. The CDR3 loop reads CASSPNSLSTDTQYF. In nucleotides, the CDR3 is TGTGCCAGCAGTCCAAATAGCCTTAGCACAGATACGCAGTATTTT.

About this clonotype itself: At one end the junction does not follow the germline gene, possibly because of a read error. The rearrangement uses TRBV6-2 or TRBV6-3 and TRBJ2-2; D may match TRBD1 or TRBD2 (5 bases each). Per the germline V gene, CDR1 is MNHEY and CDR2 is SVGEGT. CDR3 length: 13 amino acids. CDR3 nucleotides: TGTGCCAGCAGTTACTTCCAGGAAGGGGAGCGGTTTTTT. Translating gives CASSYFQEGERFF.

This clonotype was found many times. The J gene is TRBJ1-2, the V gene TRBV20-1; possibly TRBD1 for D (6 bases). The germline CDR1 and CDR2 sequences are DFQATT and SNEGSKA (reference sequence). Trimming removed 0 bases at V and 3 bases at J, with 14 bases between. The CDR3 sequence is 15 residues long. This chain's CDR3 is CSARESGGPYYGYTF. CDR3 coding DNA: TGCAGTGCTAGAGAATCCGGGGGGCCCTACTATGGCTACACCTTC.

This clonotype was observed many times. The genes are TRBV2 and TRBJ1-5; D might be TRBD1 (6 bases). The CDR3 spans 16 residues. CDR1 is SNHLY, CDR2 FYNNEI, per germline. V lost 6 bases and J lost 2, with 17 bases in between. CDR3 region: CASRGGLSGGNQPQHF. The CDR3 DNA reads TGTGCCAGCAGAGGGGGACTTTCAGGTGGCAATCAGCCCCAGCATTTT. Drawing the rest from reference TRBV2 and TRBJ1-5, the complete variable domain is EPEVTQTPSHQVTQMGQEVILRCVPISNHLYFYWYRQILGQKVEFLVSFYNNEISEKSEIFDDQFSVERPDGSNFTLKIRSTKLEDSAMYFCASRGGLSGGNQPQHFGDGTRLSIL.

The chain joins TRBV3-1 to TRBJ1-1; D is perhaps TRBD1 (5 bases). Trimming removed 0 bases at V and 5 bases at J, with 13 bases between. The V gene's germline CDR1 is LGHDT and CDR2 YNNKEL (reference sequence). The CDR3 loop spans 15 amino acids. CDR3 nucleotide sequence: TGTGCCAGCAGCCAAGATATGCGGACACCTACTGAAGCTTTCTTT. Translating it yields CASSQDMRTPTEAFF.

For this clonotype: This clone may be a read error of a much larger clone one base away. The chain is built from TRBV20-1 and TRBJ2-4; D may be TRBD2 (5 bases). Germline CDR1 DFQATT, CDR2 SNEGSKA (reference sequence). The CDR3 sequence is 12 residues long. Here the CDR3 reads CRASTEKNIQYF. The CDR3 DNA reads TGCAGGGCTAGCACGGAGAAAAACATTCAGTACTTC.

This chain connects TRBV7-2 to TRBJ2-7, with D perhaps TRBD1 or TRBD2 (6 bases each). The CDR3 is made up of 15 amino acids. The V and J ends lost 3 bases and 12 bases respectively, with 24 bases between them. Germline CDR1 and CDR2: SGHTA and FQGNSA. CDR3 in amino acids: CASSFFRGLPGALYF. The DNA for the CDR3 is TGTGCCAGCAGCTTCTTCCGGGGGCTACCGGGGGCCCTGTACTTC.

This clonotype has only a few counts. The V gene is TRBV7-2, the J gene TRBJ1-1, with a possible D match to TRBD1 (6 bases). The germline V gene has CDR1 SGHTA and CDR2 FQGNSA. This CDR3 has 14 amino acids. V lost 2 bases and J 5 bases, leaving 12 bases between the germline ends. CDR3 DNA: TGTGCCAGCAGCTTACTAGGGGGAGGTACTGAAGCTTTCTTT. As protein: CASSLLGGGTEAFF.

V is TRBV7-2 and J is TRBJ2-5, with no clear D. CDR3 length equals 14 residues. V was cut by 2 bases and J by 13 bases, with 20 bases left in between. Per the germline V gene, CDR1 is SGHTA and CDR2 is FQGNSA. The CDR3 reads CASSLSSGIEDRYF. CDR3 nucleotide sequence: TGTGCCAGCAGCTTAAGCTCAGGAATAGAGGATCGGTACTTC.

This clonotype was recorded many times. The gene calls are TRBV7-2 and TRBJ2-1; D gene uncertain. Trimming pared 6 bases from V and 4 bases from J, leaving 4 bases between. The germline V gene has CDR1 SGHTA and CDR2 FQGNSA. This CDR3 has 11 residues. CDR3 sequence (DNA): TGTGCCAGCAGTCCGTACAATGAGCAGTTCTTC. Its translation: CASSPYNEQFF.

This clonotype has a count of ten or more. This chain links TRBV20-1 with TRBJ2-3, with 8 nucleotides matching TRBD1. Germline CDR1 reads DFQATT; CDR2 reads SNEGSKA (reference sequence). The CDR3 spans 15 residues. The junction had 14 bases not matched to a gene; V was cut back by 8 bases and J by 4 bases. The CDR3 DNA reads as TGCAGTACTCACGCCCGGGACAGGATTGCAGATACGCAGTATTTT. Translating gives CSTHARDRIADTQYF.

In its sample, this clonotype was seen a few times. Just one base apart from a much larger clone, this may be a read error. The chain employs TRBV24-1 and TRBJ2-7, with TRBD2 matching 14 bases. Looked up from germline, CDR1 is KGHDR and CDR2 is SFDVKD. J was trimmed by 3 bases and V by 4 bases; bases with no gene match: 4. The CDR3 runs 16 residues. The CDR3 DNA follows: TGTGCCACCAGTGACCGAGGACTAGCGGGGGGCTACGAGCAGTACTTC. Its translation is CATSDRGLAGGYEQYF.

This clonotype was recorded many times. The chain is built from TRBV4-2 and TRBJ1-2; D is possibly TRBD1 (6 bases). Trimming removed 0 bases at V and 5 bases at J, with 13 bases between. This CDR3 comprises 15 residues. CDR1 is LGHNA and CDR2 is YNFKEQ in the germline V gene. The CDR3 DNA reads TGTGCCAGCAGCCAAGATTGGGGGGCTCGGTATGGCTACACCTTC. As protein: CASSQDWGARYGYTF.